This TCR beta chain was captured by sequencing in a study of T cell responses to AZD1222 COVID-19 vaccine. Overall study findings and caveats: Clonal diversity may have been underestimated, and the donors were mostly white British, with more females than males. Dominant at 160-218 and 743-854, vaccine-associated CD4 TCRs also spanned spike.

In the case of this clone: As yet, its antigen is unknown.

Measured with immunoSEQ multiplex PCR; TCRdb has only the in-frame clones, and not every one. The sample contains about 140,000 clones, roughly 90% of which appear only once. This CDR3 is 15 amino acids long. The germline CDR1 and CDR2 sequences are SGHDT and YYEEEE. Trimming took off 2 bases at V and 4 bases at J, with 14 bases between the two ends. The source of this sequence is an adult in good health. The rearrangement uses TRBV5-6 and TRBJ2-3; the D is unclear. This material consisted of peripheral blood, taken on day 0 of AZD1222 vaccination. For the CDR3, the DNA is TGTGCCAGCAGCTTAAGCCTCCCAGTGGCAGATACGCAGTATTTT. Translated, it gives CASSLSLPVADTQYF.